This T cell receptor (beta chain) is from a study of T cell repertoires in cytomegalovirus infection. At the level of the study: CMV epitopes used comprised recently identified HLA-C-restricted ones and well-studied HLA-B-restricted ones. CMV infection plus the matching HLA type was flagged by public TCR beta signatures.

The CDR3 spans 15 residues. The germline gives CDR1 LNHDA, CDR2 SQIVND (reference sequence). Using its own MiXCR run on the reads, TCRdb lists one record per CDR3 protein. This repertoire shows around 900,000 distinct CDR3 sequences, 31% found once; its top ten account for roughly an eighth. Concerning this clonotype: Its cognate antigen is unknown. One end of the junction does not line up with germline, which may come from a read error.

The chain has TRBV19 and TRBJ1-5, with a weak D call TRBD1 (6 bases). The clonotype comes from a human donor in good health (CMV status not recorded). Some clones in this sample may be carry-over from other donors' samples. The starting material was cultured CD8+ T cells from PBMCs, obtained from culture after CMV antigen stimulation. The CDR3 sequence: CVSSRTVYSNQPQHF. The CDR3 coding sequence is TGTGTCAGTAGTCGGACAGTCTATAGCAATCAGCCCCAGCATTTT.